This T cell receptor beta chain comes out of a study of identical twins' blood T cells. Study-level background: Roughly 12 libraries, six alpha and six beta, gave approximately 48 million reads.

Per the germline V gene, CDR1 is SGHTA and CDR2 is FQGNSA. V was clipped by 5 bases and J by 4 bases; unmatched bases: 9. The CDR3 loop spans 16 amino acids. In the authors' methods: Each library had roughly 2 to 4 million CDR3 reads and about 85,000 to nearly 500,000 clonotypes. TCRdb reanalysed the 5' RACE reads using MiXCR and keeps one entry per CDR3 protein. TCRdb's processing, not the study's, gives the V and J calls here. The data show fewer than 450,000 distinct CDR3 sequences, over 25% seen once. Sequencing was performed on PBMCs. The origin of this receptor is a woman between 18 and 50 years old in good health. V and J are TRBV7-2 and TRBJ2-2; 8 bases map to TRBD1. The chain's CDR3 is CASSTMTGVFTGELFF. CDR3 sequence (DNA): TGTGCCAGCAGCACGATGACAGGGGTATTCACCGGGGAGCTGTTTTTT.